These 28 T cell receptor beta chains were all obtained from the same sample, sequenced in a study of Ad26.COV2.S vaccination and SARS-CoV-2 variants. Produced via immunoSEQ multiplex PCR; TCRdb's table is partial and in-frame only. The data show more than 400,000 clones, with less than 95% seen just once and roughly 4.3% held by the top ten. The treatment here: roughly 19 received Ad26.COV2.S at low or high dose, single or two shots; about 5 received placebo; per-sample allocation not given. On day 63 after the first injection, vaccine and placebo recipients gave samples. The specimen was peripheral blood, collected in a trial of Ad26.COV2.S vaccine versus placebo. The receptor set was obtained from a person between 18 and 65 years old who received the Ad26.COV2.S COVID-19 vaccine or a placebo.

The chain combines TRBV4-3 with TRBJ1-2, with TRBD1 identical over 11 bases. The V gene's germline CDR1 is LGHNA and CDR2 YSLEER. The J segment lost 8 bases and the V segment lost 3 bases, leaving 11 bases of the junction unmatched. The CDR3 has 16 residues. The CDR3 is CASSQTRTGGIRGYTF. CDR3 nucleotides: TGCGCCAGCAGCCAGACCCGGACAGGGGGCATTAGGGGCTACACCTTC.

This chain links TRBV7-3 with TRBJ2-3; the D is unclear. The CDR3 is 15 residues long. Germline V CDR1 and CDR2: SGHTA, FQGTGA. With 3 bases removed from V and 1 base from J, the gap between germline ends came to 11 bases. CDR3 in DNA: TGTGCCAGCAGCTTCCTGGGTAGGGGCACAGATACGCAGTATTTT. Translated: CASSFLGRGTDTQYF. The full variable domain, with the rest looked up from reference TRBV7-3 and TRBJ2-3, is GAGVSQTPSNKVTEKGKYVELRCDPISGHTALYWYRQSLGQGPEFLIYFQGTGAADDSGLPNDRFFAVRPEGSVSTLKIQRTERGDSAVYLCASSFLGRGTDTQYFGPGTRLTVL.

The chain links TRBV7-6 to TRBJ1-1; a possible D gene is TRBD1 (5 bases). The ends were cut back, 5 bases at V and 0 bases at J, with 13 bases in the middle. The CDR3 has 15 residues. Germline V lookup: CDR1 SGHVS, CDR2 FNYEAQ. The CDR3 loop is CASSLGAGMNTEAFF. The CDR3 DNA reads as TGTGCCAGCAGCCTGGGAGCAGGGATGAACACTGAAGCTTTCTTT.

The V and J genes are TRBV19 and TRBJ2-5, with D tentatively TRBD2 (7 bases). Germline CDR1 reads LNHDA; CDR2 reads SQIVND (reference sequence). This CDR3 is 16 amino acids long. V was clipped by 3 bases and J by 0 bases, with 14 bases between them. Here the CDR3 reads CASSIRGGGYQETQYF. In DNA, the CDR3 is TGTGCCAGTAGTATCAGAGGGGGAGGGTACCAAGAGACCCAGTACTTC.

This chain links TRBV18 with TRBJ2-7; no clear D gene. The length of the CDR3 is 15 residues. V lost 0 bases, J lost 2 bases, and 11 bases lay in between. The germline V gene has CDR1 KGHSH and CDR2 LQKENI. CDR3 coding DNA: TGTGCCAGCTCACCACCGGTGGCGACGACCTACGAGCAGTACTTC. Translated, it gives CASSPPVATTYEQYF.

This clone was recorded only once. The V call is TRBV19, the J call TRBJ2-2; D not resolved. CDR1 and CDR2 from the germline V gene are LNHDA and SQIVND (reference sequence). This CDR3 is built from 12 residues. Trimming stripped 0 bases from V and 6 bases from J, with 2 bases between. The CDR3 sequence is CASSIESGELFF. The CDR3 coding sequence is TGTGCCAGTAGTATAGAATCCGGGGAGCTGTTTTTT.

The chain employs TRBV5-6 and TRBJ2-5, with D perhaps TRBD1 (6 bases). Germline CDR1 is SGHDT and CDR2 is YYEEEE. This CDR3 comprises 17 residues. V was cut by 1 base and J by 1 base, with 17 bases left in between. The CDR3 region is CASSLPKRDTLQETQYF. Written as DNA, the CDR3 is TGTGCCAGCAGCTTGCCTAAAAGGGACACCCTCCAAGAGACCCAGTACTTC.

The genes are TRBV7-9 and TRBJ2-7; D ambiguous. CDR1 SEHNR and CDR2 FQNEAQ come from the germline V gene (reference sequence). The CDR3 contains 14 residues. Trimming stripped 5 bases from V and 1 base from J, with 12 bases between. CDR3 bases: TGTGCCAGCAGCGGATTGACCGCGTCCTACGAGCAGTACTTC. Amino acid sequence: CASSGLTASYEQYF.

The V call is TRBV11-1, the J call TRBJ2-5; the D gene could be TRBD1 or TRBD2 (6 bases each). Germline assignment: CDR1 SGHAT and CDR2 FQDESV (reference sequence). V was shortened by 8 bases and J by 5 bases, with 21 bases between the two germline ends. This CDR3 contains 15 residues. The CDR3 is CASSRPRGPGETQYF. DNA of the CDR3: TGTGCCAGCTCCCGACCTCGGGGGCCGGGGGAGACCCAGTACTTC.

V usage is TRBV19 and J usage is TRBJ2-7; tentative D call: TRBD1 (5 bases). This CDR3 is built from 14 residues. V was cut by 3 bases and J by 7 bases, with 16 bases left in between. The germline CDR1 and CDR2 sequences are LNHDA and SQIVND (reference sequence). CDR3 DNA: TGTGCCAGTAGTATTGGGGCAGGGATGGGAGAGCAGTACTTC. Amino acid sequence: CASSIGAGMGEQYF.

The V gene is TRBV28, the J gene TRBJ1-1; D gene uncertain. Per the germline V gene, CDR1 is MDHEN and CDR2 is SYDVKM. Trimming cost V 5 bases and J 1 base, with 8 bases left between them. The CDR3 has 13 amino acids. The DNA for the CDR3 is TGTGCCAGCAGTCTAGACGGGAACACTGAAGCTTTCTTT. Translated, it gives CASSLDGNTEAFF.

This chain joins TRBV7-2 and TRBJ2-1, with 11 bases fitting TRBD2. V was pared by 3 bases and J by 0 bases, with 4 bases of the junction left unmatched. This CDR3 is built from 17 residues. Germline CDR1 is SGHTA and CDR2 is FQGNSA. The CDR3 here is CASSFRLAGPSYNEQFF. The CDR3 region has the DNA TGTGCCAGCAGCTTCCGACTAGCGGGGCCCTCCTACAATGAGCAGTTCTTC.

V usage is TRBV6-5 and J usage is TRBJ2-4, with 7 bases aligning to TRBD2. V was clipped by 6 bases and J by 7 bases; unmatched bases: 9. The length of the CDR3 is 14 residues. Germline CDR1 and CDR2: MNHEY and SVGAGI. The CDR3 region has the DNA TGTGCCAGCAGCCAACCGGGAGGTAGGAACATTCAGTACTTC. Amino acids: CASSQPGGRNIQYF.

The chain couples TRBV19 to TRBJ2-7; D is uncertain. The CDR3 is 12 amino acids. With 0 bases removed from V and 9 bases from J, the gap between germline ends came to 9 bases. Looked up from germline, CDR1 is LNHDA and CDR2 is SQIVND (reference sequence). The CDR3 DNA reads TGTGCCAGTAGTATAGATGATCGCTCGCAGTACTTC. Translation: CASSIDDRSQYF.

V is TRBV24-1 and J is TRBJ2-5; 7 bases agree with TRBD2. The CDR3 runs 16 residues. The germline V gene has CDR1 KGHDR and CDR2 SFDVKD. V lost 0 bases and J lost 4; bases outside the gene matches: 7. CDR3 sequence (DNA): TGTGCCACCAGTGATTTGGACGGACTAGAGGGAGAGACCCAGTACTTC. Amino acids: CATSDLDGLEGETQYF.

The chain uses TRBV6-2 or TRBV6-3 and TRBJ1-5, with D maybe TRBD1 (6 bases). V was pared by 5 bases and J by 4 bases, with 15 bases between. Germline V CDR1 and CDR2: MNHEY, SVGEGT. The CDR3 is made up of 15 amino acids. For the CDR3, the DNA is TGTGCCAGCAGTCAAACAGGGATCCGAAATCAGCCCCAGCATTTT. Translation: CASSQTGIRNQPQHF.

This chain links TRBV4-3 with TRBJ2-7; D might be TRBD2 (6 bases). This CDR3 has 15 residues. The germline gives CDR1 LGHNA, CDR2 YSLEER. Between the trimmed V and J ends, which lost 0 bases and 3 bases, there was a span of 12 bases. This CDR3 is CASSQEGTPNYEQYF. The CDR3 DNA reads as TGCGCCAGCAGCCAAGAGGGGACTCCGAACTACGAGCAGTACTTC.

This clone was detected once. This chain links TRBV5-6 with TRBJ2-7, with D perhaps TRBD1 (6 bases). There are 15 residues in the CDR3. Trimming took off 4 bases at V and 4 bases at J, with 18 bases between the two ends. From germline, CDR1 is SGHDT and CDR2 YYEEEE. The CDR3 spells CASSDPRTEEYEQYF. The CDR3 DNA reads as TGTGCCAGCAGCGACCCCCGGACAGAAGAATACGAGCAGTACTTC.

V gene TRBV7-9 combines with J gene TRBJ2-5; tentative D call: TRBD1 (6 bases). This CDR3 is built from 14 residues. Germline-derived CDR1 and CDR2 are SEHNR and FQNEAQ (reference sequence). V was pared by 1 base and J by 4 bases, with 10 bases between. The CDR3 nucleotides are TGTGCCAGCAGCTTAGGTGTAGGGGGAGAGACCCAGTACTTC. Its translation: CASSLGVGGETQYF.

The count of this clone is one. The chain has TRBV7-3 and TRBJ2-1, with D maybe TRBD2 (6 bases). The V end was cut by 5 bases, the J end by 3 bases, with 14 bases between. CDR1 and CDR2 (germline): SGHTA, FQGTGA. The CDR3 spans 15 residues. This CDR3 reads CASSRGSGLYNEQFF. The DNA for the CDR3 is TGTGCCAGCAGCCGGGGGAGCGGTCTCTACAATGAGCAGTTCTTC. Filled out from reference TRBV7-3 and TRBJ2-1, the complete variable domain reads GAGVSQTPSNKVTEKGKYVELRCDPISGHTALYWYRQSLGQGPEFLIYFQGTGAADDSGLPNDRFFAVRPEGSVSTLKIQRTERGDSAVYLCASSRGSGLYNEQFFGPGTRLTVL.

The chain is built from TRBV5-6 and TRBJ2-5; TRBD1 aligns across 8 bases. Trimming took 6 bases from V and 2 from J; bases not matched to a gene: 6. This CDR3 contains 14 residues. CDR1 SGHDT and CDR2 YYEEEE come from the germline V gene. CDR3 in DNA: TGTGCCAGCACCGTAGGACAGGGACAAGAGACCCAGTACTTC. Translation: CASTVGQGQETQYF.

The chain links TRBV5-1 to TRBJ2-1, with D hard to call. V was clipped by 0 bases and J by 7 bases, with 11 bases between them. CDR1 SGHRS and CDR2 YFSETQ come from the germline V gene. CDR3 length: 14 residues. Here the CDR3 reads CASSLELPSNEQFF. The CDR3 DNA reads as TGCGCCAGCAGCTTGGAACTCCCCTCGAATGAGCAGTTCTTC. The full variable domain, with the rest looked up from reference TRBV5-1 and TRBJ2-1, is KAGVTQTPRYLIKTRGQQVTLSCSPISGHRSVSWYQQTPGQGLQFLFEYFSETQRNKGNFPGRFSGRQFSNSRSEMNVSTLELGDSALYLCASSLELPSNEQFFGPGTRLTVL.

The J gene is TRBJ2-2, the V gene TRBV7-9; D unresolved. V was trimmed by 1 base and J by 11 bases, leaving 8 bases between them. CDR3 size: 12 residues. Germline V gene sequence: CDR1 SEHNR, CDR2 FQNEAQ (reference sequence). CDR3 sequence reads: CASSLGEFELFF. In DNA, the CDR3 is TGTGCCAGCAGCTTAGGAGAGTTTGAGCTGTTTTTT.

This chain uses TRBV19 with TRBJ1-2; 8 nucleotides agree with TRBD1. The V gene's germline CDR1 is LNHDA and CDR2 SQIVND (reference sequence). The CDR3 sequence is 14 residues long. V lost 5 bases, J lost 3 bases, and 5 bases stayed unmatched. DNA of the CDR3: TGTGCCAGTAGTTCACAGGGGGAAGACTATGGCTACACCTTC. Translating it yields CASSSQGEDYGYTF.

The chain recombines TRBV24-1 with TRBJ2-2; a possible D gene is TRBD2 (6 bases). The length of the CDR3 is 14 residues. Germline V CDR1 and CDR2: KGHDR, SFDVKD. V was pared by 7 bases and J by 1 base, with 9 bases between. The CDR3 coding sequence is TGTGCCACCAGGGAGGGTGTGAACACCGGGGAGCTGTTTTTT. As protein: CATREGVNTGELFF.

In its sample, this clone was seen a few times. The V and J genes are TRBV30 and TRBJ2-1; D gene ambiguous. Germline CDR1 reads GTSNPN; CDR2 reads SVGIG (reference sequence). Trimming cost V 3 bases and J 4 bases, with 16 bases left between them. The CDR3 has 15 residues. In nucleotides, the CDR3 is TGTGCCTGGAGGCAGTATTCTCTGGGGTACAATGAGCAGTTCTTC. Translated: CAWRQYSLGYNEQFF.

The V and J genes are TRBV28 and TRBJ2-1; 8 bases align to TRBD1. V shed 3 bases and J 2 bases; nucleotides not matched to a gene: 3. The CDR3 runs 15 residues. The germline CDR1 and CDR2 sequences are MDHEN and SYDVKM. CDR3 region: CASSLTGAPYNEQFF. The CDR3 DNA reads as TGTGCCAGCAGTTTGACAGGGGCCCCCTACAATGAGCAGTTCTTC.

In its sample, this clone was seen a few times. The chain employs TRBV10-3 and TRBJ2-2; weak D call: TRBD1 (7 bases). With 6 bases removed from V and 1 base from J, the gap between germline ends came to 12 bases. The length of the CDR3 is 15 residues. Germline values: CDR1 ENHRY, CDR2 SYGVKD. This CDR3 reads CAIRGGQRNTGELFF. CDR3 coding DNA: TGTGCCATCAGGGGGGGACAGAGGAACACCGGGGAGCTGTTTTTT.